The 20 T cell receptor beta chains listed next were all sequenced from one sample in a study of blood T cells in healthy people across ages. Sample-barcoded 5' priming and a J-beta primer mix drove a second PCR of 7 to 11 cycles. MiXCR was run by TCRdb on the 5' RACE reads, yielding one entry per CDR3 protein. The table lists approximately 1,000,000 distinct CDR3 sequences, roughly two fifths of them singletons. The sample consisted of blood. These receptor sequences come from a man aged 18 to 35 in good health.

This clonotype was counted a few times. This chain links TRBV9 with TRBJ2-3; 8 positions agree with TRBD1. This CDR3 comprises 15 residues. The germline gives CDR1 SGDLS, CDR2 YYNGEE. The junction had 7 bases not matched to a gene; V was cut back by 4 bases and J by 3 bases. This CDR3 is CASSSGRQGTDTQYF. The CDR3 nucleotides read TGTGCCAGCAGCTCAGGGAGACAGGGGACAGATACGCAGTATTTT.

This chain joins TRBV7-9 and TRBJ1-2; the D is unclear. Germline V gene lookup returns CDR1 SEHNR and CDR2 FQNEAQ (reference sequence). The ends were cut back, 5 bases at V and 3 bases at J, with 10 bases in the middle. This CDR3 is built from 13 residues. CDR3 coding DNA: TGTGCCAGCAGCCCAGGCTATTACTATGGCTACACCTTC. It yields the protein CASSPGYYYGYTF.

In its sample, this clonotype was seen a few times. CDR3 sequence reads: CSATTTGIETQYF. The CDR3 coding sequence is TGCAGTGCCACTACCACAGGGATTGAGACCCAGTACTTC. The rearrangement uses TRBV20-1 and TRBJ2-5; a possible D gene is TRBD1 (6 bases). The germline V and J ends were trimmed by 6 bases and 5 bases, with 16 bases remaining between them. Germline-derived CDR1 and CDR2 are DFQATT and SNEGSKA (reference sequence). This CDR3 contains 13 residues.

On this clonotype itself: One junction end does not reproduce the germline sequence, and a read error may be involved. J is TRBJ1-1 and V is TRBV15; 7 bases are shared with TRBD1. The CDR3 runs to 15 residues. Per germline, CDR1 LNHNV and CDR2 YYDKDF (reference sequence). CDR3 coding DNA: TGTGCCACCAGCGAACAGGGGTCGCGGAACACTGAGGCTTTCTTT. Translated, it gives CATSEQGSRNTEAFF.

The chain joins TRBV6-2 or TRBV6-3 to TRBJ2-1; 9 bases are shared with TRBD2. The J call may not be correct, given that the DNA end is closer to TRBJ2-7. The length of the CDR3 is 18 residues. Germline assignment: CDR1 MNHEY and CDR2 SVGEGT. The CDR3, as DNA: TGTGCCAGCAAATACGAGTCTAGCGGGACGAGCTCCTACAATGAGCAGTACTTC. It is translated as CASKYESSGTSSYNEQYF.

The chain employs TRBV10-3 and TRBJ2-1; 12 bases align to TRBD2. The CDR3 totals 13 residues. V shed 10 bases, J shed 6 bases, and the junction held 4 bases outside the gene matches. The V gene's germline CDR1 is ENHRY and CDR2 SYGVKD. The CDR3, as DNA: TGTGCCACCGAGACTAGCGGGGGCAATGAGCAGTTCTTC. Protein: CATETSGGNEQFF.

This clonotype was counted between two and nine times. J is TRBJ1-1 and V is TRBV6-1, with TRBD1 as a possible D gene (5 bases). Deletions cut 5 bases from V and 3 bases from J, with 16 bases between. CDR3 size: 15 residues. Germline CDR1 MNHNS, CDR2 SASEGT. CDR3 region: CASSPWGIVDTEAFF. CDR3 DNA sequence: TGTGCCAGCAGTCCCTGGGGCATCGTGGACACTGAAGCTTTCTTT.

Only a few counts were recorded for this clonotype. This sequence joins TRBV20-1 and TRBJ1-2; tentatively, D is TRBD1 (5 bases). Trimming took off 3 bases at V and 2 bases at J, with 13 bases between the two ends. The CDR3 consists of 14 residues. The germline V gene has CDR1 DFQATT and CDR2 SNEGSKA (reference sequence). The CDR3 sequence is CSASPSQGNYGYTF. The CDR3 nucleotides are TGCAGTGCTAGCCCCTCCCAGGGAAACTATGGCTACACCTTC.

About this clonotype: A clone one base away is much larger, so this may be a read error. Here the CDR3 DNA reads TGTGCCAGCATCCCGACTACTGGCTCCTACAATGAGCAGTTCTTC. It translates to CASIPTTGSYNEQFF. The genes are TRBV6-1 and TRBJ2-1; D is perhaps TRBD2 (5 bases). Trimming took 7 bases from V and 0 from J, leaving 13 bases between them. Germline CDR1 reads MNHNS; CDR2 reads SASEGT. This CDR3 spans 15 amino acids.

Only a few counts were recorded for this clonotype. The chain uses TRBV6-5 and TRBJ2-3; no reliable D call. Germline V gene data show CDR1 as MNHEY and CDR2 as SVGAGI. The V gene lost 6 bases and the J gene lost 6 bases, with 10 bases spanning the gap. The CDR3 sequence is 12 residues long. The CDR3 DNA reads as TGTGCCAGCAGCCAAATAGGGGATACGCAGTATTTT. Translated, it gives CASSQIGDTQYF.

The chain links TRBV27 to TRBJ1-2, with D perhaps matching TRBD1 (5 bases). With 8 bases removed from V and 5 bases from J, the gap between germline ends came to 27 bases. The CDR3 is 17 amino acids. CDR1 MNHEY and CDR2 SMNVEV come from the germline V gene (reference sequence). Written as DNA, the CDR3 is TGTGCCAGCCTTCCGGGGCAAAACATTGTCCCAGCTTATGGCTACACCTTC. This codes for CASLPGQNIVPAYGYTF.

This clonotype was seen only a few times. The chain has TRBV24-1 and TRBJ1-1; no firm D call. Germline values: CDR1 KGHDR, CDR2 SFDVKD. Trimming cost V 6 bases and J 0 bases, with 4 bases left between them. This CDR3 contains 12 residues. The CDR3, as DNA: TGTGCCACCAGTCCCGTGAACACTGAAGCTTTCTTT. Its protein is CATSPVNTEAFF.

This rearrangement joins TRBV12-3 or TRBV12-4 to TRBJ2-1; D remains ambiguous. This CDR3 comprises 14 residues. V was shortened by 4 bases and J by 6 bases, with 13 bases between the two germline ends. CDR3: CASSSDLNSNEQFF. The CDR3 DNA reads TGTGCCAGCAGTTCCGATCTAAACAGCAATGAGCAGTTCTTC.

This clonotype was seen a single time. The junction does not match germline at one end; this may be a read error. The V gene is TRBV6-2 or TRBV6-3, the J gene TRBJ1-2, with D unclear. Germline CDR1 reads MNHEY; CDR2 reads SVGEGT. There are 11 residues in the CDR3. CDR3 DNA: TGTGTCAGCAGTCCCCTACGGGGTTACACCTTC. Protein: CVSSPLRGYTF.

The chain couples TRBV4-3 to TRBJ1-1; TRBD1 aligns across 7 bases. Germline assignment: CDR1 LGHNA and CDR2 YSLEER. After removal of 2 bases from V and 8 bases from J, the junction contained 5 bases not matched to a gene. The CDR3 has 13 residues. CDR3 DNA sequence: TGCGCCAGCAGCCAAACAGACAGGGTGGAAGCTTTCTTT. Encoded protein: CASSQTDRVEAFF.

In this sample, this clonotype turned up a few times. V gene TRBV7-9 combines with J gene TRBJ2-6; 8 positions match TRBD1. The J segment lost 0 bases and the V segment lost 5 bases, leaving 6 bases of the junction unmatched. This CDR3 spans 17 amino acids. Per germline, CDR1 SEHNR and CDR2 FQNEAQ (reference sequence). Written as DNA, the CDR3 is TGTGCCAGCAGCCGACGGGACAGGTACTCTGGGGCCAACGTCCTGACTTTC. Protein sequence: CASSRRDRYSGANVLTF.

In its sample, this clonotype was seen a few times. The V and J genes are TRBV10-3 and TRBJ2-7; D possibly corresponds to TRBD1 (5 bases). Trimming took off 6 bases at V and 5 bases at J, with 8 bases between the two ends. The V gene's germline CDR1 is ENHRY and CDR2 SYGVKD. The CDR3 loop spans 11 amino acids. CDR3 DNA: TGTGCCATCAGCCAGGGTAACGAGCAGTACTTC. Translation: CAISQGNEQYF.

CDR3 DNA: TGTGCTAGTGCCCAAGGGACTAGCTGGGAGCAGTACTTC. Amino acid sequence: CASAQGTSWEQYF. The chain is built from TRBV12-5 and TRBJ2-1; TRBD2 matches at 9 bases. The J call may be in error: the DNA end matches TRBJ2-7 better. Looked up from germline, CDR1 is LGHNT and CDR2 is FRNRAP. The CDR3 is 13 amino acids.

The chain joins TRBV6-1 to TRBJ1-6; tentative D call: TRBD1 (6 bases). V lost 7 bases and J 5 bases, leaving 9 bases between the germline ends. This CDR3 spans 13 amino acids. Germline V CDR1 and CDR2: MNHNS, SASEGT. The CDR3 coding sequence is TGTGCCAGCACAGGGGAGAATAATTCACCCCTCCACTTT. Translating it yields CASTGENNSPLHF.

The J gene is TRBJ2-7, the V gene TRBV15, with 7 bases fitting TRBD2. Per the germline V gene, CDR1 is LNHNV and CDR2 is YYDKDF (reference sequence). The length of the CDR3 is 16 residues. J was trimmed by 7 bases and V by 0 bases; bases with no gene match: 12. Here the CDR3 DNA reads TGTGCCACCAGCAGAGATCCCCTAGCGGACAATAATGAGCAGTACTTC. It encodes CATSRDPLADNNEQYF.